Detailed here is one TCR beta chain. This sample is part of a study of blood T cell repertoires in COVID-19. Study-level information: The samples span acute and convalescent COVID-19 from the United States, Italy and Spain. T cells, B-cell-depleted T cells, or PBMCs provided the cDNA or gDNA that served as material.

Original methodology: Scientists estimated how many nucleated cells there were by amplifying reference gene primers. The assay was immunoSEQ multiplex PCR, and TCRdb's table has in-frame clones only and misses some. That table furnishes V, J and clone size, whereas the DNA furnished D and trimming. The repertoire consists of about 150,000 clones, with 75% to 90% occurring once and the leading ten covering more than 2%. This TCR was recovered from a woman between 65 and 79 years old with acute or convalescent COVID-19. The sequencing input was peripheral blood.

This CDR3 reads CASSLYRLWKNTEAFF. CDR3 coding DNA: TGTGCCAGCAGCTTATACAGGCTGTGGAAGAACACTGAAGCTTTCTTT. V is TRBV7-6 and J is TRBJ1-1; a weak D match, TRBD1 (5 bases). The germline V gene has CDR1 SGHVS and CDR2 FNYEAQ. The CDR3 consists of 16 residues. Trimming left V 2 bases short and J 1 base short, with 14 bases between.